This T cell receptor beta chain was sequenced in a study of T cell changes during pregnancy in multiple sclerosis. Profiled with immunoSEQ multiplex PCR; TCRdb holds only in-frame clones, not every one. This sample has 50,000 to 60,000 clones, with around 90% found just once. The CDR3 has 14 residues. Trimming took 3 bases from V and 6 from J, leaving 12 bases between them. Germline CDR1 reads SGDLS; CDR2 reads YYNGEE. Comments on this clone: Additional DNA sequences in this sample encode the identical CDR3.

Sequences were derived from CD4+ T cells from peripheral blood mononuclear cells, sampled in the second trimester of pregnancy. The source is a female donor with multiple sclerosis, enrolled in a pregnancy study. The rearrangement joins TRBV9 to TRBJ2-2; tentative D call: TRBD2 (6 bases). For the CDR3, the DNA is TGTGCCAGCAGCGGGACGGGGGTGGCCGGGGAGCTGTTTTTT. Protein sequence: CASSGTGVAGELFF. Full variable domain (outside the CDR3, taken from reference TRBV9 and TRBJ2-2): DSGVTQTPKHLITATGQRVTLRCSPRSGDLSVYWYQQSLDQGLQFLIQYYNGEERAKGNILERFSAQQFPDLHSELNLSSLELGDSALYFCASSGTGVAGELFFGEGSRLTVL.